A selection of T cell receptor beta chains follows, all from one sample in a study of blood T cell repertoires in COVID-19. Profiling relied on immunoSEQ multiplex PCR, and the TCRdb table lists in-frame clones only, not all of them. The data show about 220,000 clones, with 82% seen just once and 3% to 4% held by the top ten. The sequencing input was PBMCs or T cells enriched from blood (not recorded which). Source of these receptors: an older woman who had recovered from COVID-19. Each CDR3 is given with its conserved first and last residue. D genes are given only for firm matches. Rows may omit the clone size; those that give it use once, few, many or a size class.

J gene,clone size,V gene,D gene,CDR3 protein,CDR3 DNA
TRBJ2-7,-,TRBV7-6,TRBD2,CASSSALAGGEEQYF,TGTGCCAGCAGCTCGGCGCTAGCGGGAGGTGAGGAGCAGTACTTC
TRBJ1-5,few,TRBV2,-,CASSGANQPQHF,TGTGCCAGCAGTGGGGCGAATCAACCCCAGCATTTT
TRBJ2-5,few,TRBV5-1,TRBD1,CASSLEARGLKETQYF,TGCGCCAGCAGCTTGGAGGCCAGGGGGCTGAAAGAGACCCAGTACTTC
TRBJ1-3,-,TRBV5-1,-,CASSLQSSGNTIYF,TGCGCCAGCAGTTTACAGAGCTCTGGAAACACCATATATTTT
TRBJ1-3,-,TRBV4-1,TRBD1,CASSTGQGGGNTIYF,TGCGCCAGCAGCACCGGACAGGGCGGTGGAAACACCATATATTTT
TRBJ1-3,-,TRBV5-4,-,CASSKQDSGNTIYF,TGTGCCAGCAGCAAACAGGACTCTGGAAACACCATATATTTT
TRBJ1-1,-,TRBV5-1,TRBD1,CASSSQGAGGTEAFF,TGCGCCAGCAGCTCCCAGGGGGCTGGAGGCACTGAAGCTTTCTTT
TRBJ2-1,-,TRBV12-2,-,CASRFTSAPSSYNEQFF,TGTGCAAGTCGCTTCACTAGCGCGCCAAGCTCCTACAATGAGCAGTTCTTC
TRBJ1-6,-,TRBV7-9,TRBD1,CASSPLTGIYNSPLHF,TGTGCCAGCAGCCCCTTGACAGGGATCTATAATTCACCCCTCCACTTT
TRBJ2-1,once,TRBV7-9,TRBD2,CASSLGGGAYNEQFF,TGTGCCAGCAGCTTAGGCGGGGGGGCCTACAATGAGCAGTTCTTC
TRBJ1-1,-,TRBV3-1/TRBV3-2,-,CASSSRTVTEAFF,TGTGCCAGCAGCTCACGGACAGTTACTGAAGCTTTCTTT
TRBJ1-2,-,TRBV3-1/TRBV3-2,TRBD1,CASSQDRAYGYTF,TGTGCCAGCAGCCAGGACAGGGCCTATGGCTACACCTTC
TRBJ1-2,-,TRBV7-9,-,CASSFEQRNYGYTF,TGTGCCAGCAGCTTCGAACAGAGAAACTATGGCTACACCTTC
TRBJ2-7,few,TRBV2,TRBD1,CASRTGGYEQYF,TGTGCCAGCAGGACAGGGGGGTACGAGCAGTACTTC
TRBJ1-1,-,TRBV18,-,CASSPSLEANTEAFF,TGTGCCAGCTCACCGTCGTTGGAGGCGAACACTGAAGCTTTCTTT
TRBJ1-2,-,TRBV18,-,CASSPLDRSSYGYTF,TGTGCCAGCTCACCTTTGGACAGATCCTCCTATGGCTACACCTTC
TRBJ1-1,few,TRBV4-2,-,CASSQDGVGTEAFF,TGTGCCAGCAGCCAAGACGGGGTGGGAACTGAAGCTTTCTTT
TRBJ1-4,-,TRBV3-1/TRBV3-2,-,CASSQVSFQGGNEKLFF,TGTGCCAGCAGCCAAGTCAGCTTCCAGGGTGGGAATGAAAAACTGTTTTTT
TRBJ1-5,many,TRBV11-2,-,CASSLDTGASAQHF,TGTGCCAGCAGCTTAGATACAGGTGCATCGGCCCAGCATTTT
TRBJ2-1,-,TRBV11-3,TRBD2,CASSSPSGKSYNEQFF,TGTGCCAGCAGCTCTCCTAGCGGGAAGTCTTACAATGAGCAGTTCTTC
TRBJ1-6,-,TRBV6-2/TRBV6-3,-,CASSSGYSPLHF,TGTGCCAGCAGTTCCGGGTATTCACCCCTCCACTTT
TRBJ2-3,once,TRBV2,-,CASSGQSDTQYF,TGTGCCAGCAGCGGACAGTCAGATACGCAGTATTTT
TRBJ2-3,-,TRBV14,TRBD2,CASSSGLAGARTDTQYF,TGTGCCAGCAGCTCCGGACTAGCGGGGGCCCGCACAGATACGCAGTATTTT
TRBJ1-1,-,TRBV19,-,CASSPQMNTEAFF,TGTGCCAGTAGTCCGCAGATGAACACTGAAGCTTTCTTT
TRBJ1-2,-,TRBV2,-,CASSEGRVGYTF,TGTGCCAGCAGTGAGGGCAGGGTCGGCTACACCTTC
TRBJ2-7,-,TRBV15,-,CATSLEQIYEQYF,TGTGCCACCAGCCTGGAGCAAATCTACGAGCAGTACTTC
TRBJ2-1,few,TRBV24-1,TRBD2,CATSGPGLAGGSTYNEQFF,TGTGCCACCAGTGGCCCGGGACTAGCGGGGGGCTCCACCTACAATGAGCAGTTCTTC
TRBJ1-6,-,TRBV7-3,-,CASSPGQPNSPLHF,TGTGCCAGCAGCCCCGGACAGCCCAATTCACCCCTCCACTTT
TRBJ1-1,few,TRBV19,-,CASSISGVGTEAFF,TGTGCCAGTAGTATTTCCGGGGTGGGCACTGAAGCTTTCTTT
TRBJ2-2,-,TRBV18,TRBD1,CASSPWTGGETGELFF,TGTGCCAGCTCACCATGGACAGGGGGCGAAACCGGGGAGCTGTTTTTT
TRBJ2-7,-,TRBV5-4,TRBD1,CASSSGQGHFYEQYF,TGTGCCAGCAGCTCTGGACAGGGCCACTTCTACGAGCAGTACTTC
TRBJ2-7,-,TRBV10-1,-,CASSEPSEVVQYF,TGCGCCAGCAGTGAGCCCTCGGAGGTAGTGCAGTACTTC
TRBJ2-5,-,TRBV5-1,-,CASSPSGRLETQYF,TGCGCCAGCAGCCCATCTGGCCGATTGGAGACCCAGTACTTC
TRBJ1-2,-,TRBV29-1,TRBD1,CSVRQGDGYGYTF,TGCAGCGTTCGACAGGGCGACGGCTATGGCTACACCTTC
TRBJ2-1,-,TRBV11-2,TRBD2,CASSSPSTSGGANEQFF,TGTGCCAGCAGCTCCCCTTCGACTAGCGGGGGGGCCAATGAGCAGTTCTTC
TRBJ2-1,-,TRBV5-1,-,CASRQSGTHSYNEQFF,TGCGCCAGCAGGCAATCCGGGACTCACTCCTACAATGAGCAGTTCTTC
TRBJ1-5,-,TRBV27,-,CASRLQGGSQPQHF,TGTGCCAGCAGACTTCAGGGAGGAAGTCAGCCCCAGCATTTT
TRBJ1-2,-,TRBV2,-,CASRGYTRGGGYTF,TGTGCCAGCAGGGGATATACCAGGGGTGGAGGCTACACCTTC
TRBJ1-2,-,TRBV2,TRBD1,CASRPLGQGYGYTF,TGTGCCAGCAGGCCCCTAGGACAGGGCTATGGCTACACCTTC
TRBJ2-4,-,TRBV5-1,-,CASSLAARDIQYF,TGCGCCAGCAGCTTGGCGGCCAGGGACATTCAGTACTTC
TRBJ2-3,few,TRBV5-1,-,CASSLALMTGTGTDTQYF,TGCGCCAGCAGCTTGGCCCTCATGACAGGCACGGGCACAGATACGCAGTATTTT
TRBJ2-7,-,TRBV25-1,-,CASSEYGGSPYEQYF,TGTGCCAGCAGTGAATACGGGGGTTCCCCCTACGAGCAGTACTTC